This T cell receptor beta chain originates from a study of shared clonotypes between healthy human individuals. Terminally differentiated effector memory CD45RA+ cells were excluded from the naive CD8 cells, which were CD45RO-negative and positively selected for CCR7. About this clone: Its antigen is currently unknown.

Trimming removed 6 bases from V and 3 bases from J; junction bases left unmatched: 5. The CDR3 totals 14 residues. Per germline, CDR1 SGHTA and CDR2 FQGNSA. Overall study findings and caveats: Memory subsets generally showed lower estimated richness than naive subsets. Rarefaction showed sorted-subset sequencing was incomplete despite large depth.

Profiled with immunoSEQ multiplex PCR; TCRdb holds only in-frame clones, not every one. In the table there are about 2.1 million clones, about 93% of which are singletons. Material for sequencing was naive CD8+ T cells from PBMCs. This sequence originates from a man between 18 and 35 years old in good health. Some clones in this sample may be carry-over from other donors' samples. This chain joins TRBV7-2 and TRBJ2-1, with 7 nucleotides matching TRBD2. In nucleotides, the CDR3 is TGTGCCAGCAGTGGACGGGAGGACTACAATGAGCAGTTCTTC. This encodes CASSGREDYNEQFF.